Below, 19 T cell receptor beta chains from the same sample are listed, as sequenced in a study of cytomegalovirus exposure and HLA in healthy donors. Primers included in the PCR were 60 Vbeta and 13 Jbeta primers. Here immunoSEQ multiplex PCR was the method, and the copy in TCRdb shows in-frame clones only, minus some. This sample has 150,000 or so clones; more than 65% occur once, and the top ten carry under 1.5%. The sample taken for sequencing was PBMCs. Receptors originate from a man aged 30 to 39 in good health and CMV-seronegative.

The chain links TRBV6-5 to TRBJ1-5, with D perhaps matching TRBD1 (6 bases). The CDR3 is made up of 13 amino acids. Germline values: CDR1 MNHEY, CDR2 SVGAGI. V gave up 4 bases and J gave up 7 bases, with 11 bases separating them. The CDR3: CASSFVQGQPQHF. The CDR3 DNA reads as TGTGCCAGCAGTTTCGTACAGGGCCAGCCCCAGCATTTT.

The chain couples TRBV18 to TRBJ2-2; TRBD2 aligns across 12 bases. CDR1 is KGHSH and CDR2 is LQKENI in the germline V gene. V shed 3 bases, J shed 7 bases, and the junction held 12 bases outside the gene matches. The CDR3 covers 18 residues. CDR3 nucleotides: TGTGCCAGCTCACCGAGGGGGACTAGCGGGTCGCCAATCGGGGAGCTGTTTTTT. As protein: CASSPRGTSGSPIGELFF.

This clone came up a few times. The chain uses TRBV28 and TRBJ2-1, with TRBD1 matching over 7 bases. Germline V gene lookup returns CDR1 MDHEN and CDR2 SYDVKM. The CDR3 is 15 amino acids. The V segment lost 2 bases and the J segment 7 bases; nucleotides outside the gene matches: 8. The CDR3 loop reads CASSLVGQSVNEQFF. The CDR3 coding sequence is TGTGCCAGCAGTTTAGTGGGACAGAGCGTGAATGAGCAGTTCTTC.

This chain uses TRBV7-9 with TRBJ2-6; 7 positions match TRBD2. The ends lost 1 base at V and 3 bases at J; junction bases unmatched: 6. CDR1 is SEHNR, CDR2 FQNEAQ, per germline (reference sequence). The CDR3 covers 17 residues. This CDR3 reads CASSLGEGGIGANVLTF. In nucleotides, the CDR3 is TGTGCCAGCAGCTTAGGGGAGGGCGGAATTGGGGCCAACGTCCTGACTTTC.

V and J are TRBV2 and TRBJ1-1; D not resolved. The CDR3 spans 13 residues. V gave up 7 bases and J gave up 7 bases, with 16 bases separating them. Germline V gene sequence: CDR1 SNHLY, CDR2 FYNNEI. CDR3 DNA: TGTGCCAGCAAACAACACCGGGGTGGTGAAGCTTTCTTT. Protein product: CASKQHRGGEAFF.

The V and J genes are TRBV7-8 and TRBJ2-3; D is unresolved. Looked up from germline, CDR1 is SGHVS and CDR2 is FQNEAQ. This CDR3 contains 14 residues. The germline V and J ends were trimmed by 5 bases and 3 bases, with 12 bases remaining between them. The CDR3 region has the DNA TGTGCCAGCAGCCTCCTGCAGACTACAGATACGCAGTATTTT. It translates to CASSLLQTTDTQYF.

The J gene is TRBJ2-5, the V gene TRBV4-1, with TRBD2 identical over 10 bases. Germline CDR1 reads MGHRA; CDR2 reads YSYEKL. The CDR3 extends over 15 amino acids. V was clipped by 0 bases and J by 7 bases; unmatched bases: 5. DNA of the CDR3: TGCGCCAGCAGCCAAGAAGTAGCGGGGGGCGTGACCCAGTACTTC. Encoded protein: CASSQEVAGGVTQYF.

The V call is TRBV15, the J call TRBJ2-7; no clear D gene. This CDR3 region has 13 residues. The V gene's germline CDR1 is LNHNV and CDR2 YYDKDF (reference sequence). The ends were cut back, 9 bases at V and 5 bases at J, with 17 bases in the middle. As DNA, the CDR3 is TGTGCCACGGCGTCAGGTCCATGGGACGAGCAGTACTTC. Encoded protein: CATASGPWDEQYF.

The chain links TRBV30 to TRBJ2-1; 10 bases are shared with TRBD2. CDR3 length: 16 residues. Trimming took 8 bases from V and 0 from J; bases not matched to a gene: 10. Germline V lookup: CDR1 GTSNPN, CDR2 SVGIG (reference sequence). CDR3 sequence (DNA): TGTGCCACGAAGAGCGGGAGGGCCCTCTCCTACAATGAGCAGTTCTTC. Its protein is CATKSGRALSYNEQFF.

Within the sample, this clone is medium-sized. V usage is TRBV4-3 and J usage is TRBJ2-7, with TRBD1 identical over 10 bases. The germline V gene encodes CDR1 LGHNA and CDR2 YSLEER. The V gene end was trimmed by 0 bases and the J gene end by 0 bases; junction bases not matched to a gene: 2. The CDR3 spans 16 residues. The CDR3 spells CASSQDWTGGSYEQYF. CDR3 nucleotide sequence: TGCGCCAGCAGCCAAGATTGGACAGGGGGCTCCTACGAGCAGTACTTC.

This clone was recorded a few times. CDR3 protein: CASSPNSGGASTGELFF. The CDR3 nucleotides are TGTGCCAGCAGCCCTAACAGCGGGGGGGCTAGCACCGGGGAGCTGTTTTTT. The chain carries TRBV28 and TRBJ2-2; TRBD2 agrees at 10 bases. This CDR3 contains 17 residues. The V and J ends lost 6 bases and 4 bases, in that order; junction bases with no gene match: 11. Germline assignment: CDR1 MDHEN and CDR2 SYDVKM.

The J gene is TRBJ1-1, the V gene TRBV2, with TRBD1 matching 11 bases. V lost 7 bases, J lost 5 bases, and 9 bases stayed unmatched. This CDR3 has 15 amino acids. Germline CDR1 and CDR2: SNHLY and FYNNEI. CDR3 sequence: CASIEDRGRWTEAFF. CDR3 DNA: TGTGCCAGCATCGAGGACAGGGGGCGATGGACTGAAGCTTTCTTT.

This clone was seen more than once but under ten times. The chain uses TRBV7-9 and TRBJ2-7; 9 bases are a match to TRBD2. The V and J ends lost 1 base and 7 bases, in that order; junction bases with no gene match: 8. The CDR3 has 15 residues. Germline CDR1 SEHNR, CDR2 FQNEAQ (reference sequence). CDR3 amino acids: CASSLEEREVGEQYF. CDR3 nucleotide sequence: TGTGCCAGCAGCTTAGAGGAGCGGGAGGTAGGAGAGCAGTACTTC. Full variable domain (rest looked up from reference TRBV7-9 and TRBJ2-7): DTGVSQNPRHKITKRGQNVTFRCDPISEHNRLYWYRQTLGQGPEFLTYFQNEAQLEKSRLLSDRFSAERPKGSFSTLEIQRTEQGDSAMYLCASSLEEREVGEQYFGPGTRLTVT.

The table lists this clone with a count of one. This chain links TRBV19 with TRBJ1-4; D gene uncertain. This CDR3 spans 13 amino acids. The V end lost 5 bases, the J end lost 4 bases, and 8 bases lay between the germline ends. The germline CDR1 and CDR2 sequences are LNHDA and SQIVND (reference sequence). CDR3 sequence (DNA): TGTGCCAGTAGTGAACAGTTTAATGAAAAACTGTTTTTT. Translated: CASSEQFNEKLFF.

The CDR3 region is CASSQDQGYEQYF. CDR3 in DNA: TGCGCCAGCAGCCAAGATCAGGGTTACGAGCAGTACTTC. The chain joins TRBV4-1 to TRBJ2-7; D might be TRBD1 (5 bases). The V and J ends lost 0 bases and 4 bases respectively, with 7 bases between them. This CDR3 has 13 amino acids. CDR1 is MGHRA, CDR2 YSYEKL, per germline.

This clone was detected only a few times. This sequence joins TRBV30 and TRBJ2-3, with 8 bases fitting TRBD2. CDR1 and CDR2 (germline): GTSNPN, SVGIG (reference sequence). Trimming at V came to 4 bases and at J to 4 bases, leaving 10 bases not matched to a gene. This CDR3 is built from 15 residues. The CDR3, as DNA: TGTGCCTGGACCATAGCGGGGACGGGGGCAGATACGCAGTATTTT. Encoded protein: CAWTIAGTGADTQYF.

This rearrangement joins TRBV30 to TRBJ1-6, with D uncertain. Looked up from germline, CDR1 is GTSNPN and CDR2 is SVGIG (reference sequence). Trimming cost V 0 bases and J 9 bases, with 6 bases left between them. The CDR3 runs 12 residues. CDR3 sequence reads: CAWSVGPSPLHF. CDR3 sequence (DNA): TGTGCCTGGAGTGTCGGTCCTTCACCCCTCCACTTT.

The chain combines TRBV5-6 with TRBJ1-2, with 8 bases identical to TRBD1. The CDR3 totals 15 residues. Germline V gene lookup returns CDR1 SGHDT and CDR2 YYEEEE. The junction had 18 bases not matched to a gene; V was cut back by 4 bases and J by 13 bases. The DNA of the CDR3 is TGTGCCAGCAGCAACCGACCCGGGACAGGTGAGGAGGCCACCTTC. Amino acid sequence: CASSNRPGTGEEATF.

The chain has TRBV19 and TRBJ1-6; 10 bases align to TRBD1. V dropped 6 bases and J dropped 10; count of bases not matched to a gene: 3. Germline lookup yields CDR1 LNHDA and CDR2 SQIVND (reference sequence). The CDR3 is made up of 13 amino acids. CDR3: CASRDRGLSPLHF. CDR3 sequence (DNA): TGTGCCAGTAGAGACAGGGGGCTATCACCCCTCCACTTT.